This TCR beta chain stems from a study of Ad26.COV2.S vaccination and SARS-CoV-2 variants. Only in-frame clones appear in the TCRdb table, and some are missing; sequencing was by immunoSEQ multiplex PCR. Of roughly 700,000 clones listed, roughly 90% are singletons. Germline V gene lookup returns CDR1 LNHDA and CDR2 SQIVND (reference sequence). There are 13 residues in the CDR3. J was trimmed by 4 bases and V by 6 bases; bases with no gene match: 6. Treatment meaning: 19 received Ad26.COV2.S at low or high dose, single or two shots; about 5 received placebo; per-sample allocation not given. Collection of samples fell on day 63 after the first vaccine or placebo injection.

Source: peripheral blood, taken in a trial of Ad26.COV2.S vaccine versus placebo. The chain joins TRBV19 to TRBJ2-7; 7 nucleotides align to TRBD2. The TCR sequence derives from a person between 18 and 65 years old who received the Ad26.COV2.S COVID-19 vaccine or a placebo. Here the CDR3 reads CASSASGSYEQYF. CDR3 in DNA: TGTGCCAGTAGCGCTAGCGGTTCATACGAGCAGTACTTC.